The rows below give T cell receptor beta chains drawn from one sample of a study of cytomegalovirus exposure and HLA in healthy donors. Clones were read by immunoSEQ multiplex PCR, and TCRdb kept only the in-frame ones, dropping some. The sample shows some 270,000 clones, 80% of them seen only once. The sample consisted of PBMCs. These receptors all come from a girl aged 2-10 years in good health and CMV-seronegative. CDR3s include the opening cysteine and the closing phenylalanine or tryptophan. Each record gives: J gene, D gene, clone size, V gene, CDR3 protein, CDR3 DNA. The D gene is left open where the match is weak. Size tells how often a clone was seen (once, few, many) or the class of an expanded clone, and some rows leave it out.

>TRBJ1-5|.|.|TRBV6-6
CASSYRRYNQPQHF
TGTGCCAGCAGTTACCGGCGGTACAATCAGCCCCAGCATTTT
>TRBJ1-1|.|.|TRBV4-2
CASSQERTWPEAFF
TGTGCCAGCAGCCAAGAAAGAACCTGGCCTGAAGCTTTCTTT
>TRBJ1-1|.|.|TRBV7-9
CASSLAGDRRTRNTEAFF
TGTGCCAGCAGCTTAGCGGGAGACAGGAGAACCCGGAACACTGAAGCTTTCTTT
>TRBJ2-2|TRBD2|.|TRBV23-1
CASSQSPGTSNAGELFF
TGCGCCAGCAGTCAATCGCCCGGGACTAGTAATGCCGGGGAGCTGTTTTTT
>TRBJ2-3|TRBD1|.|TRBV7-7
CASSRTGGTADTQYF
TGTGCCAGCAGCAGGACAGGGGGCACGGCAGATACGCAGTATTTT
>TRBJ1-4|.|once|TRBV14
CASSQDEGRQLFF
TGTGCCAGCAGCCAAGATGAAGGCAGGCAACTGTTTTTT
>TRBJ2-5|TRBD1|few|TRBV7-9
CASSLTSVRGLEETQYF
TGTGCCAGCAGCTTAACTTCCGTCAGGGGGCTGGAAGAGACCCAGTACTTC
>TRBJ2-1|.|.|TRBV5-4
CASHAGLFGEQFF
TGTGCCAGCCACGCGGGATTATTTGGTGAGCAGTTCTTC
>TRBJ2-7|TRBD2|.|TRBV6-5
CASSVLSGSLNEQYF
TGTGCCAGCAGTGTCCTCAGCGGGAGTCTAAACGAGCAGTACTTC
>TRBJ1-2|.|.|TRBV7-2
CASSSRRGDGYTF
TGTGCCAGCAGCTCCCGGAGGGGAGATGGCTACACCTTC
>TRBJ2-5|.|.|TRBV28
CASSLTHRVREETQYF
TGTGCCAGCAGTTTAACTCACAGGGTGCGGGAGGAGACCCAGTACTTC
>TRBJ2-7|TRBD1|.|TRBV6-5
CASSFGQVGEQYF
TGTGCCAGCAGTTTCGGACAGGTAGGGGAGCAGTACTTC
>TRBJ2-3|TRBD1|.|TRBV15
CATSRKTGSTDTQYF
TGTGCCACCAGCAGAAAGACAGGGAGTACAGATACGCAGTATTTT
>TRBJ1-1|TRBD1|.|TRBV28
CASSLRYRGFANTEAFF
TGTGCCAGCAGTTTAAGGTACAGGGGCTTCGCTAACACTGAAGCTTTCTTT
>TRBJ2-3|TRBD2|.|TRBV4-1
CASSQDGLAGSTDTQYF
TGCGCCAGCAGCCAAGATGGGCTAGCGGGTAGCACAGATACGCAGTATTTT
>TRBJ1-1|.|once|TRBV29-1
CSGGRVTTEAFF
TGCAGCGGGGGGCGGGTAACGACTGAAGCTTTCTTT
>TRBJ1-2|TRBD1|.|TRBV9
CASSAGLDRDYGYTF
TGTGCCAGCAGCGCTGGTTTGGACAGGGACTATGGCTACACCTTC
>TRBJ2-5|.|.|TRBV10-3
CAISEWADQETQYF
TGTGCCATCAGTGAGTGGGCAGACCAAGAGACCCAGTACTTC
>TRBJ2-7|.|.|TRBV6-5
CASSYGDSYEQYF
TGTGCCAGCAGTTACGGTGATAGCTACGAGCAGTACTTC
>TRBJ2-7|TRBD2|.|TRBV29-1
CSAGGGSSYEQYF
TGCAGCGCCGGGGGGGGGAGCTCCTACGAGCAGTACTTC
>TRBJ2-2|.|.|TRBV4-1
CASSHESSGYADTGELFF
TGCGCCAGCAGCCATGAGAGTTCAGGGTATGCGGACACCGGGGAGCTGTTTTTT
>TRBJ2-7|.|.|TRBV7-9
CASSFVPGQPYEQYF
TGTGCCAGCAGCTTCGTTCCCGGACAGCCCTACGAGCAGTACTTC
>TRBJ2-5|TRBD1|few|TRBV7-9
CASSSTGGFGETQYF
TGTGCCAGCAGCTCGACAGGGGGCTTCGGGGAGACCCAGTACTTC
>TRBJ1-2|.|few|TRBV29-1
CSVEDRTANYGYTF
TGCAGCGTTGAAGACCGGACAGCTAACTATGGCTACACCTTC
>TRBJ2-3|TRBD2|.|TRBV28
CASSFGLAGVLGGTDTQYF
TGTGCCAGCAGTTTCGGACTAGCGGGGGTTCTCGGAGGCACAGATACGCAGTATTTT
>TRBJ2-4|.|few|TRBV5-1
CASSLWGTNIQYF
TGCGCCAGCAGCCTATGGGGCACCAACATTCAGTACTTC